One sample yielded the 14 T cell receptor beta chains listed below, sequenced in a study of T cell clonotyping in hematopoietic cell transplantation. Specified time point: recipient sample about 28 days before transplant, after cytoreduction. The protocol was immunoSEQ multiplex PCR, while the TCRdb copy is restricted to in-frame clones and leaves out a portion. The sample contains thousands of clones, under 85% of which appear only once. The source material was peripheral blood mononuclear cells, sampled before stem cell transplant. Receptors were obtained from a man between 60 and 75 years old with acute myeloid leukemia. Some clones in this sample may be carry-over from other donors' samples.

The V call is TRBV19, the J call TRBJ2-1; 9 bases agree with TRBD2. Germline V gene data show CDR1 as LNHDA and CDR2 as SQIVND (reference sequence). The CDR3 is 16 residues long. V was pared by 7 bases and J by 0 bases, with 7 bases of the junction left unmatched. The CDR3 DNA reads TGTGCCAGTAACCCTAGCGGGGACCACTCCTACAATGAGCAGTTCTTC. Protein product: CASNPSGDHSYNEQFF.

The chain is built from TRBV25-1 and TRBJ2-2, with D possibly being TRBD2 (5 bases). V lost 8 bases, J lost 6 bases, and 13 bases lay in between. Looked up from germline, CDR1 is MGHDK and CDR2 is SYGVNS. This CDR3 is 13 amino acids long. The CDR3 DNA is TGTGCCAGCTCTAACGGGGTTTCCGGGGAGCTGTTTTTT. Amino acid sequence: CASSNGVSGELFF.

The chain is built from TRBV14 and TRBJ2-5; possible D gene TRBD2, 5 bases. V lost 0 bases and J lost 5, with 19 bases in between. The CDR3 runs to 17 residues. Per the germline V gene, CDR1 is SGHDN and CDR2 is FVKESK. CDR3 in DNA: TGTGCCAGCAGCCAAGAGGCATTTGGAGGAGGAGAGGAGACCCAGTACTTC. Translating gives CASSQEAFGGGEETQYF.

This clone was detected a few times. The V call is TRBV6-6, the J call TRBJ2-1; TRBD1 aligns across 7 bases. The length of the CDR3 is 13 residues. Germline V gene sequence: CDR1 MNHNY, CDR2 SVGAGI (reference sequence). V lost 0 bases to trimming and J lost 7 bases; unmatched junction nucleotides: 0. The chain's CDR3 is CASSYSTGNEQFF. CDR3 DNA sequence: TGTGCCAGCAGTTACTCGACAGGGAATGAGCAGTTCTTC.

In this sample, this clone turned up a few times. The CDR3 region is CASSPGGGGGLGSEAFF. CDR3 in DNA: TGCGCCAGCAGCCCAGGAGGGGGTGGGGGGTTAGGCTCTGAAGCTTTCTTT. This chain connects TRBV5-1 to TRBJ1-1; perhaps TRBD1 as D (6 bases). CDR3 length: 17 residues. Deletions cut 4 bases from V and 6 bases from J, with 25 bases between. CDR1 and CDR2 from the germline V gene are SGHRS and YFSETQ.

This clone has more than one count but fewer than ten. The V call is TRBV5-1, the J call TRBJ2-2; TRBD2 agrees at 9 bases. Trimming removed 5 bases from V and 5 bases from J; junction bases left unmatched: 10. The CDR3 loop spans 16 amino acids. The germline gives CDR1 SGHRS, CDR2 YFSETQ. The DNA for the CDR3 is TGCGCCAGCAGGGGGGCTAGCGGGATTGAAACCGGGGAGCTGTTTTTT. It translates to CASRGASGIETGELFF.

The chain employs TRBV5-5 and TRBJ1-2; D is unresolved. V lost 0 bases and J lost 0, with 6 bases in between. In germline, CDR1 is SGHKS, CDR2 YYEKEE (reference sequence). The CDR3 covers 14 residues. CDR3 loop: CASSLEPANYGYTF. As DNA, the CDR3 is TGTGCCAGCAGCTTGGAGCCCGCTAACTATGGCTACACCTTC. Full variable domain (remainder filled in from reference TRBV5-5 and TRBJ1-2): DAGVTQSPTHLIKTRGQQVTLRCSPISGHKSVSWYQQVLGQGPQFIFQYYEKEERGRGNFPDRFSARQFPNYSSELNVNALLLGDSALYLCASSLEPANYGYTFGSGTRLTVV.

The V gene is TRBV2, the J gene TRBJ2-7; the D is unclear. The length of the CDR3 is 12 residues. V gave up 6 bases and J gave up 0 bases, with 6 bases separating them. Germline-derived CDR1 and CDR2 are SNHLY and FYNNEI. CDR3 DNA sequence: TGTGCCAGCAGACAGAACTCCTACGAGCAGTACTTC. Its protein is CASRQNSYEQYF. Full variable domain (remainder filled in from reference TRBV2 and TRBJ2-7): EPEVTQTPSHQVTQMGQEVILRCVPISNHLYFYWYRQILGQKVEFLVSFYNNEISEKSEIFDDQFSVERPDGSNFTLKIRSTKLEDSAMYFCASRQNSYEQYFGPGTRLTVT.

This clone was detected once. The chain joins TRBV6-1 to TRBJ2-5; 9 bases fit TRBD2. The CDR3 covers 17 residues. Germline V gene sequence: CDR1 MNHNS, CDR2 SASEGT. V shed 0 bases, J shed 5 bases, and the junction held 10 bases outside the gene matches. The CDR3 nucleotides are TGTGCCAGCAGTGAAGCTGGCCCTAGCGGGATGGGGGAGACCCAGTACTTC. Protein sequence: CASSEAGPSGMGETQYF.

This chain uses TRBV10-3 with TRBJ2-1, with 12 bases fitting TRBD2. The V and J ends lost 7 bases and 9 bases, in that order; junction bases with no gene match: 1. The CDR3 consists of 12 residues. The V gene's germline CDR1 is ENHRY and CDR2 SYGVKD. CDR3 residues: CAITSGRAEQFF. The CDR3 DNA sequence: TGTGCCATCACTAGCGGGAGGGCTGAGCAGTTCTTC.

About this clone itself: The sample contains more than one DNA sequence encoding this CDR3. The CDR3 DNA follows: TGTGCCAGCAGCTTGGGGGGGAGCCAAGAGACCCAGTACTTC. It is translated as CASSLGGSQETQYF. The chain employs TRBV5-4 and TRBJ2-5, with D perhaps given as TRBD1 or TRBD2 (5 bases each). Per the germline V gene, CDR1 is SGHNT and CDR2 is YYREEE (reference sequence). The V and J ends lost 0 bases and 1 base respectively, with 7 bases between them. There are 14 residues in the CDR3.

The rearrangement uses TRBV9 and TRBJ2-5, with D possibly TRBD2 on 7 matching bases. V lost 3 bases and J lost 6, with 18 bases in between. This CDR3 spans 15 amino acids. Germline V CDR1 and CDR2: SGDLS, YYNGEE. The CDR3, as DNA: TGTGCCAGCAGCGGAGGGAGGGGGGGGGCAAAGACCCAGTACTTC. Protein product: CASSGGRGGAKTQYF.

This clone was detected a few times. This chain joins TRBV5-1 and TRBJ2-1; D unresolved. This CDR3 is 12 amino acids long. With 4 bases removed from V and 5 bases from J, the gap between germline ends came to 7 bases. CDR1 is SGHRS and CDR2 is YFSETQ in the germline V gene. CDR3 in DNA: TGCGCCAGCAGCGCCGTGGACAATGAGCAGTTCTTC. This codes for CASSAVDNEQFF.

This sequence joins TRBV2 and TRBJ2-5, with D perhaps matching TRBD1 (5 bases). The germline gives CDR1 SNHLY, CDR2 FYNNEI. CDR3 length equals 15 residues. Trimming took 6 bases from V and 4 from J, leaving 18 bases between them. CDR3 bases: TGTGCCAGCAGCTCACTTAGGGGCACAGGAGAGACCCAGTACTTC. It is translated as CASSSLRGTGETQYF.